This T cell receptor beta chain was captured by sequencing in a study of siplizumab effects on memory and regulatory T cells. The method was immunoSEQ multiplex PCR; TCRdb's version includes in-frame clones alone and lacks a portion of them. The sample has just over 40,000 clones, 80% to 90% seen once. CDR3 length equals 15 residues. Germline V gene sequence: CDR1 SGHRS, CDR2 YFSETQ. V was clipped by 2 bases and J by 2 bases, with 11 bases between them. Sequencing was performed on unstimulated naive, memory, effector memory and TEMRA subsets derived from a few donor pairs. Sequences were obtained from naive CD4+ T cells sorted from blood. This sequence was found in a human donor in good health. The chain recombines TRBV5-1 with TRBJ1-3; D is unresolved. The CDR3 here is CASSLGSAAGNTIYF. CDR3 DNA: TGCGCCAGCAGCTTAGGGTCAGCGGCTGGAAACACCATATATTTT.